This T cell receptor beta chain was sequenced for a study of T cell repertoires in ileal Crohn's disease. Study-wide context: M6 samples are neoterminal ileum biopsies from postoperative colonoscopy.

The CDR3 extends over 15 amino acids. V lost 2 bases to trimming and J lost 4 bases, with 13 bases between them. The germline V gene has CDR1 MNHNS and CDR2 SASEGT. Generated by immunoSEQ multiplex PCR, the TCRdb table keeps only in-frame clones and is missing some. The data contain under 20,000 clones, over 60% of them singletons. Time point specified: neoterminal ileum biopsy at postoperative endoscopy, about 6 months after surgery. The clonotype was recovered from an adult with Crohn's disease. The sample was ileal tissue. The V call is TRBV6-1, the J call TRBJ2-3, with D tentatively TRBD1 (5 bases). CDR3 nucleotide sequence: TGTGCCAGCAGTGAAAACAAAAGGGGCGCAGATACGCAGTATTTT. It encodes CASSENKRGADTQYF.